Listed below are T cell receptor beta chains from one sample, sequenced in a study of cytomegalovirus exposure and HLA in healthy donors. Repertoires were generated with immunoSEQ multiplex PCR, while TCRdb's copy carries only in-frame clones and drops some. The table lists around 220,000 clones, around nine tenths of them singletons. Sequenced sample: PBMCs. The origin of the receptors is a woman aged 18-29 years in good health and CMV-seronegative. Both conserved end residues are part of each CDR3. Each record gives: V gene, CDR3 protein.

TRBV5-1 | CASSFGGNNEQFF
TRBV5-6 | CASSLEGDPNEKLFF
TRBV7-9 | CASSLESFTGKIGEQYF
TRBV27 | CARGGGLSSGNTIYF
TRBV12-5 | CASGFSPDTEAFF
TRBV6-5 | CASRPGTGVSWPQHF
TRBV19 | CASRSGISNEQFF
TRBV19 | CASSIQGQTYEQYF
TRBV28 | CASSQGSSGRVAKNIQYF
TRBV28 | CASSLGENNQPQHF
TRBV5-4 | CASSGGQGWVEQYF
TRBV7-9 | CASSRLRGLRNTGELFF
TRBV7-8 | CASSQGGNTDTQYF
TRBV27 | CASSHRTGEIYGYTF
TRBV29-1 | CSVERGGHSDTQYF
TRBV7-9 | CASRDRTLNTEAFF
TRBV5-1 | CASSSWGADTQYF
TRBV6-6 | CASSYSSSTDTQYF
TRBV10-3 | CAIRREDTQYF
TRBV10-3 | CAISESRGLSAGELFF
TRBV4-2 | CASSQGTGQGTGNTIYF
TRBV27 | CASSFLDSNQPQHF
TRBV19 | CASSISSNSYGYTF
TRBV2 | CASSRHRRVTTTGGGNTEAFF
TRBV6-5 | CASSYSIGGEADTQYF
TRBV12-5 | CASGMGTSGNEQFF